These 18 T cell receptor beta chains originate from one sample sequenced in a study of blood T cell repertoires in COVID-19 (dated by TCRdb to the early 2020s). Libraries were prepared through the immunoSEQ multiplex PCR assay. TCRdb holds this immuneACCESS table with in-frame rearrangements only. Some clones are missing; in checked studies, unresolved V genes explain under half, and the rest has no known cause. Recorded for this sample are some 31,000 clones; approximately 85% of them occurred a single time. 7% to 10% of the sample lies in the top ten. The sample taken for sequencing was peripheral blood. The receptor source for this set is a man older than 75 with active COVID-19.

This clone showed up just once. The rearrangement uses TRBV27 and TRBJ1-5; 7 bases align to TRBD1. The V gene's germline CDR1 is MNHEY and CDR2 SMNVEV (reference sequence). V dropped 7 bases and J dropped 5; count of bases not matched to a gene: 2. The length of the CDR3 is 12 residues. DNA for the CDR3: TGTGCCAGCACCACAGGGGATCAGCCCCAGCATTTT. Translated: CASTTGDQPQHF.

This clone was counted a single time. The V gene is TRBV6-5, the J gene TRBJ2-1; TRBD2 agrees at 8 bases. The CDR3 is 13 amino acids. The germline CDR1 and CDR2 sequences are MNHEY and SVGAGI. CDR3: CVVAGYPGGEQFF. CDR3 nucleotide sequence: TGTGTCGTAGCGGGGTACCCTGGGGGTGAGCAGTTCTTC.

CDR3 region: CASSFRPSSTQMDTQYF. The CDR3 DNA reads as TGTGCCAGCAGCTTCCGTCCTAGCTCCACCCAAATGGATACGCAGTATTTT. The genes are TRBV11-2 and TRBJ2-3, with D maybe TRBD2 (5 bases). This CDR3 is built from 17 residues. Germline assignment: CDR1 SGHAT and CDR2 FQNNGV. V lost 3 bases and J 6 bases, leaving 22 bases between the germline ends.

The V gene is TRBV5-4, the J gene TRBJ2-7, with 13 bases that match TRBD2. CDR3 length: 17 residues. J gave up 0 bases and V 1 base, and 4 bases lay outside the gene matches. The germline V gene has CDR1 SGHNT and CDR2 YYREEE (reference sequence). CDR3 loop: CASSLTTSGGSSYEQYF. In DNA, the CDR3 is TGTGCCAGCAGCTTGACGACTAGCGGGGGGAGCTCCTACGAGCAGTACTTC.

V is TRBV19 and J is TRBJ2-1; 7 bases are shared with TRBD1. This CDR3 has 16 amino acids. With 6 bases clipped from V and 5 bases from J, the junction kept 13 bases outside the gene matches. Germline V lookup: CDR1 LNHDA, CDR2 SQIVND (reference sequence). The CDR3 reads CASRALGTDGNNEQFF. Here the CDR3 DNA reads TGTGCCAGTAGGGCATTGGGGACAGACGGAAACAATGAGCAGTTCTTC. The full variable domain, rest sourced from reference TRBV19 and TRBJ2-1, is DGGITQSPKYLFRKEGQNVTLSCEQNLNHDAMYWYRQDPGQGLRLIYYSQIVNDFQKGDIAEGYSVSREKKESFPLTVTSAQKNPTAFYLCASRALGTDGNNEQFFGPGTRLTVL.

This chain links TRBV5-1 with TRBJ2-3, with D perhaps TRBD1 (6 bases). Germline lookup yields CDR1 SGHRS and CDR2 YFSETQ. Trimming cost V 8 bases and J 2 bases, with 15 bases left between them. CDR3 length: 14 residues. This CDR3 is CASSTGTYTDTQYF. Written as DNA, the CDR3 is TGCGCCAGTTCTACAGGGACCTACACAGATACGCAGTATTTT.

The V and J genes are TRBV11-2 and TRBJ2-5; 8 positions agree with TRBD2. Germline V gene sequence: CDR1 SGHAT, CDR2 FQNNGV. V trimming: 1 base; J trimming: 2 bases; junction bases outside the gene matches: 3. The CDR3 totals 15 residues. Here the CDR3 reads CASSLAGGIQETQYF. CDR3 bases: TGTGCCAGCAGCTTAGCGGGGGGGATACAAGAGACCCAGTACTTC. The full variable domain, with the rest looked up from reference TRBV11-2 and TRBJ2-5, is EAGVAQSPRYKIIEKRQSVAFWCNPISGHATLYWYQQILGQGPKLLIQFQNNGVVDDSQLPKDRFSAERLKGVDSTLKIQPAKLEDSAVYLCASSLAGGIQETQYFGPGTRLLVL.

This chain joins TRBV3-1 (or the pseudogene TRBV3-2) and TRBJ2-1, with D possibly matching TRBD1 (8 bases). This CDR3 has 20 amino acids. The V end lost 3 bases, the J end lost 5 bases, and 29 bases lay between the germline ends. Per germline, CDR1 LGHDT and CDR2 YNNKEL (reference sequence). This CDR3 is CASSHPIRQGRRGTNNEQFF. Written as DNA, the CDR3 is TGTGCCAGCAGCCATCCTATTCGACAGGGGAGGCGGGGGACTAACAATGAGCAGTTCTTC.

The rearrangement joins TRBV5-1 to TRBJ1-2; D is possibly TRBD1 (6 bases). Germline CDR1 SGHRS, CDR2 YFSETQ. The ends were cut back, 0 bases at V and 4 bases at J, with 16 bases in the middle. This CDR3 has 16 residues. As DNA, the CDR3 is TGCGCCAGCAGCTTGGCTCTGACAGGTCTCAGCTATGGCTACACCTTC. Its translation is CASSLALTGLSYGYTF.

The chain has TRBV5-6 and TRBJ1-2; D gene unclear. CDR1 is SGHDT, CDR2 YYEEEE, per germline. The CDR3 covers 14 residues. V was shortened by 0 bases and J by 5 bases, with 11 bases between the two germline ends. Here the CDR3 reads CASSLGTELYGYTF. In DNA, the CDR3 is TGTGCCAGCAGCTTGGGTACAGAGCTATATGGCTACACCTTC.

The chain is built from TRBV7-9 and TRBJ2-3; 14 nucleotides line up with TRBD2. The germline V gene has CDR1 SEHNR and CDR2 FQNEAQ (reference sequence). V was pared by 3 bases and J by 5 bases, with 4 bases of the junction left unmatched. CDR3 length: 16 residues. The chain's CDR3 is CASSFRLAGGVDTQYF. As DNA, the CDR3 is TGTGCCAGCAGCTTCCGACTAGCGGGGGGGGTAGATACGCAGTATTTT.

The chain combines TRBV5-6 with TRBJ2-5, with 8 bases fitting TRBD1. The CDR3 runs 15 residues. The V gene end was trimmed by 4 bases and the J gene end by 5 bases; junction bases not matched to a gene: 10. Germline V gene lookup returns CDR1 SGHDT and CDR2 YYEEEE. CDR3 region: CASSAATGVGETQYF. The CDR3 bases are TGTGCCAGCAGCGCAGCGACAGGGGTAGGGGAGACCCAGTACTTC.

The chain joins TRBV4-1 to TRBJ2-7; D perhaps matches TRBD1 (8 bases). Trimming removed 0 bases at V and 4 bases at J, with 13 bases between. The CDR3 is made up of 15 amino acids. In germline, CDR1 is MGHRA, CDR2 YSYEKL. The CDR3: CASSQETQGGYEQYF. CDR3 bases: TGCGCCAGCAGCCAAGAAACACAGGGGGGGTACGAGCAGTACTTC.

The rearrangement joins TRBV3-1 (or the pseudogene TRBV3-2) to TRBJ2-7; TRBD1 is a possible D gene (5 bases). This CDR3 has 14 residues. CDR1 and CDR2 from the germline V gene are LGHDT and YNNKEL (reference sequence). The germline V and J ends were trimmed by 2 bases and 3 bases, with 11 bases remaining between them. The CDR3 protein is CASSQRGSHYEQYF. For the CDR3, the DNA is TGTGCCAGCAGCCAAAGGGGATCACACTACGAGCAGTACTTC.

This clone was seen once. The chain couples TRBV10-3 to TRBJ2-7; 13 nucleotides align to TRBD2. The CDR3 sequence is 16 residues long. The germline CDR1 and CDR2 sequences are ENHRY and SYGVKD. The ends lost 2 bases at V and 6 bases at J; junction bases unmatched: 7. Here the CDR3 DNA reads TGTGCCATCAGTGAGCCCATGGGGACTAGCGGGGCCGAGCAGTACTTC. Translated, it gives CAISEPMGTSGAEQYF.

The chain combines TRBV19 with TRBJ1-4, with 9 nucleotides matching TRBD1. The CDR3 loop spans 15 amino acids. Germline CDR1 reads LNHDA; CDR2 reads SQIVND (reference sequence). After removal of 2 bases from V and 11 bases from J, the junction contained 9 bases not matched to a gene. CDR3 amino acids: CASSIKTGTGQKLFF. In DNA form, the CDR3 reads TGTGCCAGTAGTATAAAGACCGGGACAGGGCAGAAACTGTTTTTT. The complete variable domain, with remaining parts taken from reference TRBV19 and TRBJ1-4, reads DGGITQSPKYLFRKEGQNVTLSCEQNLNHDAMYWYRQDPGQGLRLIYYSQIVNDFQKGDIAEGYSVSREKKESFPLTVTSAQKNPTAFYLCASSIKTGTGQKLFFGSGTQLSVL.

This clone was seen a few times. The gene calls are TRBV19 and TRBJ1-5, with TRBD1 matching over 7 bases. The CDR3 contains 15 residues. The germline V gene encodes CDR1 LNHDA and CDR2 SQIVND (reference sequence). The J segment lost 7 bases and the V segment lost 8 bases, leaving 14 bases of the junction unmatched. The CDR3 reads CASSPRRQGGQPQHF. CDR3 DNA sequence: TGTGCCAGTTCGCCCAGACGACAGGGTGGGCAGCCCCAGCATTTT.

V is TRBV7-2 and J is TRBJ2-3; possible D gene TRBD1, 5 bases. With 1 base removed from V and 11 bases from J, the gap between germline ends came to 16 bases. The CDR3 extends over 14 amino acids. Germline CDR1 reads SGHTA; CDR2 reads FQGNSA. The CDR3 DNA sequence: TGTGCCAGCAGCTTAGGCGACAGCCCCCTCAAGCAGTATTTT. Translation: CASSLGDSPLKQYF.